The T cell receptor beta chain under discussion was sequenced for a study of CD8 T cells in Susac syndrome. Diagnostic criteria defined recently for definite or probable disease were met by the Susac syndrome patients. V gave up 2 bases and J gave up 8 bases, with 9 bases separating them. The CDR3 contains 13 residues. Germline V CDR1 and CDR2: SGHDN, FVKESK. The authors reverse transcribed roughly 0.5 to 1 ug RNA with random hexamers. TCRdb used MiXCR to reprocess the immunoSEQ multiplex PCR reads, holding one entry per CDR3 protein. The sample shows some 160,000 distinct CDR3 sequences, under 95% of them seen only once.

The sequence was collected from a human donor with Susac syndrome. The rearrangement joins TRBV14 to TRBJ1-4, with no clear D. Input material: CD4+ T cells from PBMCs. The CDR3 is CASSQQIREKLFF. The CDR3 nucleotides read TGTGCCAGCAGCCAACAGATCCGGGAAAAACTGTTTTTT.